This T cell receptor beta chain was observed in a study of blood T cells in healthy people across ages. Germline values: CDR1 KGHDR, CDR2 SFDVKD. The length of the CDR3 is 15 residues. The V and J ends lost 4 bases and 8 bases respectively, with 19 bases between them. The donors, aged roughly 6 to 100, were healthy Caucasians from Russia. Collection of 9.5 to 10 milliliters of peripheral blood was performed for each donor. Isolating PBMCs gave at least 6.5 million of these cells per sample. This clonotype came up a few times. Through a sample-barcoded 5' primer and a J-beta primer mix, a second PCR was run for roughly 7 to 11 cycles. TCRdb reprocessed the 5' RACE reads via MiXCR and lists one record per CDR3 protein. The sample includes about 1,600,000 distinct CDR3 sequences, 42% of them seen just once.

This chain links TRBV24-1 with TRBJ1-2, with TRBD1 as a possible D gene (6 bases). The TCR originated in a woman in her late teens or twenties in good health. Sequencing was performed on blood. This CDR3 is CATSDPTGPFGGYTF. In DNA, the CDR3 is TGTGCCACCAGTGACCCTACAGGGCCCTTCGGGGGCTACACCTTC.